Listed below are T cell receptor beta chains from one sample, sequenced in a study of long-term antiretroviral therapy in people with HIV. Sequencing used immunoSEQ multiplex PCR; TCRdb keeps in-frame clones, though not all of them. The sample holds 25,000 to 35,000 clones, 90% to 97% seen once. Sequences were derived from unsorted PBMCs, sampled approximately 6.8 years after starting antiretroviral therapy. The receptor source for this set is a young man with HIV. Both conserved end residues are part of each CDR3. Each record gives: CDR3 DNA, CDR3 protein, D gene, J gene, clone size, CDR3 length, V gene. D genes are given only for firm matches. Clone size is shown for a subset of rows, as once, few, many or a class of expanded clone.

cdr3_nt: TGTGCCAGCAGCCTCCTCAGGGGCTACTCTGGAAACACCATATATTTT; cdr3_aa: CASSLLRGYSGNTIYF; d_call: .; j_call: TRBJ1-3; clone_size: .; cdr3_length: 16; v_call: TRBV7-2
cdr3_nt: TGCGCCAGCAGCCAAGATTGGGACAGCCTCGAGGGCTACACCTTC; cdr3_aa: CASSQDWDSLEGYTF; d_call: TRBD1; j_call: TRBJ1-2; clone_size: .; cdr3_length: 15; v_call: TRBV4-3
cdr3_nt: TGCAGCGTTGGTCAGGGAATCGATGAAGCTTTCTTT; cdr3_aa: CSVGQGIDEAFF; d_call: .; j_call: TRBJ1-1; clone_size: once; cdr3_length: 12; v_call: TRBV29-1
cdr3_nt: TGTGCCACCAGCAGGGGGGGGACGGAAGAGACCCAGTACTTC; cdr3_aa: CATSRGGTEETQYF; d_call: TRBD2; j_call: TRBJ2-5; clone_size: .; cdr3_length: 14; v_call: TRBV15
cdr3_nt: TGTGCCAGCAAGAGGTCAGGGGGCGTTAATTCACCCCTCCACTTT; cdr3_aa: CASKRSGGVNSPLHF; d_call: TRBD1; j_call: TRBJ1-6; clone_size: .; cdr3_length: 15; v_call: TRBV27
cdr3_nt: TGTGCCAGCAGTCGAGGAGCTGGTGAGCAGTTCTTC; cdr3_aa: CASSRGAGEQFF; d_call: .; j_call: TRBJ2-1; clone_size: .; cdr3_length: 12; v_call: TRBV7-9
cdr3_nt: TGTGCCAGCGCCCATCTCGGCAGCAATCAGCCCCAGCATTTT; cdr3_aa: CASAHLGSNQPQHF; d_call: .; j_call: TRBJ1-5; clone_size: .; cdr3_length: 14; v_call: TRBV27
cdr3_nt: TGTGCCAGCAGCTCGGGACACCTTAATGAAAAACTGTTTTTT; cdr3_aa: CASSSGHLNEKLFF; d_call: .; j_call: TRBJ1-4; clone_size: .; cdr3_length: 14; v_call: TRBV7-9
cdr3_nt: TGTGCCAGCAGCTTATTACCCGAAAAACTGTTTTTT; cdr3_aa: CASSLLPEKLFF; d_call: .; j_call: TRBJ1-4; clone_size: .; cdr3_length: 12; v_call: TRBV7-9
cdr3_nt: TGTGCCAGCAGCCAGGACGGGATTGGTGAAGCTTTCTTT; cdr3_aa: CASSQDGIGEAFF; d_call: .; j_call: TRBJ1-1; clone_size: .; cdr3_length: 13; v_call: TRBV7-9
cdr3_nt: TGTGCCAGCGGAGGACGGTTTAATGAAAAACTGTTTTTT; cdr3_aa: CASGGRFNEKLFF; d_call: .; j_call: TRBJ1-4; clone_size: .; cdr3_length: 13; v_call: TRBV19
cdr3_nt: TGTGCCAGCAGCCGACAGGACATTCAAGAGACCCAGTACTTC; cdr3_aa: CASSRQDIQETQYF; d_call: .; j_call: TRBJ2-5; clone_size: .; cdr3_length: 14; v_call: TRBV7-2
cdr3_nt: TGTGCCAGCCAGGGGGACAGGGACTCACCCCTCCACTTT; cdr3_aa: CASQGDRDSPLHF; d_call: TRBD1; j_call: TRBJ1-6; clone_size: .; cdr3_length: 13; v_call: TRBV27
cdr3_nt: TGCAGCGGCGGGGGGACTAGCGGGAGCAATGAGCAGTTCTTC; cdr3_aa: CSGGGTSGSNEQFF; d_call: TRBD2; j_call: TRBJ2-1; clone_size: .; cdr3_length: 14; v_call: TRBV29-1
cdr3_nt: TGTGCCAGCAGCCCAGACAGGTTGGGCTACACCTTC; cdr3_aa: CASSPDRLGYTF; d_call: .; j_call: TRBJ1-2; clone_size: .; cdr3_length: 12; v_call: TRBV7-3
cdr3_nt: TGTGCCAGCCGGGACGGGGAGAGGAATGAGCAGTTCTTC; cdr3_aa: CASRDGERNEQFF; d_call: .; j_call: TRBJ2-1; clone_size: .; cdr3_length: 13; v_call: TRBV2
cdr3_nt: TGTGCCAGCAGCCGAAGGACAGGGCAAGAGACCCAGTACTTC; cdr3_aa: CASSRRTGQETQYF; d_call: TRBD1; j_call: TRBJ2-5; clone_size: .; cdr3_length: 14; v_call: TRBV6-6
cdr3_nt: TGTGCCAGCAGCTTAGTAGGAGGGAGCTCCTACGAGCAGTACTTC; cdr3_aa: CASSLVGGSSYEQYF; d_call: .; j_call: TRBJ2-7; clone_size: .; cdr3_length: 15; v_call: TRBV11-2
cdr3_nt: TGTGCCAGCAGCCACCCGGCCGATACAGGGGTCTACGAGCAGTACTTC; cdr3_aa: CASSHPADTGVYEQYF; d_call: TRBD1; j_call: TRBJ2-7; clone_size: .; cdr3_length: 16; v_call: TRBV4-2
cdr3_nt: TGTGCCAGCAGTCTCGGGGGGAACACTGAAGCTTTCTTT; cdr3_aa: CASSLGGNTEAFF; d_call: .; j_call: TRBJ1-1; clone_size: .; cdr3_length: 13; v_call: TRBV27
cdr3_nt: TGTGCCAGCAGCCCCGGACAGTACCAAGAGACCCAGTACTTC; cdr3_aa: CASSPGQYQETQYF; d_call: .; j_call: TRBJ2-5; clone_size: .; cdr3_length: 14; v_call: TRBV25-1
cdr3_nt: TGCGCCAGCAGCCAAGTAATGGGACCGAACACTGAAGCTTTCTTT; cdr3_aa: CASSQVMGPNTEAFF; d_call: .; j_call: TRBJ1-1; clone_size: .; cdr3_length: 15; v_call: TRBV4-3
cdr3_nt: TGTGCCATCAGTGAGGGGGCTACTTGGAACACCGGGGAGCTGTTTTTT; cdr3_aa: CAISEGATWNTGELFF; d_call: .; j_call: TRBJ2-2; clone_size: .; cdr3_length: 16; v_call: TRBV10-3
cdr3_nt: TGCGCCAGCAGCCCAGGGCTAACTGTCACTAACTATGGCTACACCTTC; cdr3_aa: CASSPGLTVTNYGYTF; d_call: .; j_call: TRBJ1-2; clone_size: once; cdr3_length: 16; v_call: TRBV5-1
cdr3_nt: TGTGCCAGTAGAGGCGTGGCGGGACATGGGCGAAGCGAGCAGTACTTC; cdr3_aa: CASRGVAGHGRSEQYF; d_call: .; j_call: TRBJ2-7; clone_size: .; cdr3_length: 16; v_call: TRBV19
cdr3_nt: TGTGCCACCTCCCGTGAGGGCTACGAGCAGTACTTC; cdr3_aa: CATSREGYEQYF; d_call: .; j_call: TRBJ2-7; clone_size: .; cdr3_length: 12; v_call: TRBV19
cdr3_nt: TGTGCCAGCAGTCCTCCGGGGGTCACAGGGTGGAAGACCCAGTACTTC; cdr3_aa: CASSPPGVTGWKTQYF; d_call: .; j_call: TRBJ2-5; clone_size: once; cdr3_length: 16; v_call: TRBV27
cdr3_nt: TGTGCCAGTTCCCTTTCGAGCGGGAGAAACTACGAGCAGTACTTC; cdr3_aa: CASSLSSGRNYEQYF; d_call: TRBD2; j_call: TRBJ2-7; clone_size: .; cdr3_length: 15; v_call: TRBV2
cdr3_nt: TGTGCCAGCAGTGAATCGGGGGGATTGGGCAATCAGCCCCAGCATTTT; cdr3_aa: CASSESGGLGNQPQHF; d_call: .; j_call: TRBJ1-5; clone_size: .; cdr3_length: 16; v_call: TRBV6-1
cdr3_nt: TGTGCCAGCAGCCTCTTTGATCATGAGCAGTTCTTC; cdr3_aa: CASSLFDHEQFF; d_call: .; j_call: TRBJ2-1; clone_size: .; cdr3_length: 12; v_call: TRBV7-8
cdr3_nt: TGTGCCAGCAGTTTATTTGCGGGGTTTAGCAATCAGCCCCAGCATTTT; cdr3_aa: CASSLFAGFSNQPQHF; d_call: .; j_call: TRBJ1-5; clone_size: .; cdr3_length: 16; v_call: TRBV27
cdr3_nt: TGTGCCAGCAGCTTGTCGACACGGGGGGTCCATGAGCAGTTCTTC; cdr3_aa: CASSLSTRGVHEQFF; d_call: TRBD2; j_call: TRBJ2-1; clone_size: .; cdr3_length: 15; v_call: TRBV7-8
cdr3_nt: TGTGCCAGCAGCCAAGCATTGGCGGACGAGACCCAGTACTTC; cdr3_aa: CASSQALADETQYF; d_call: .; j_call: TRBJ2-5; clone_size: once; cdr3_length: 14; v_call: TRBV4-2
cdr3_nt: TGCGCCAGCAGCCCACCCGGGGGCTACGAGCAGTACTTC; cdr3_aa: CASSPPGGYEQYF; d_call: .; j_call: TRBJ2-7; clone_size: .; cdr3_length: 13; v_call: TRBV5-1
cdr3_nt: TGTGCCAGCAGCACAGTCGGACGAGGCGGGGAGCTGTTTTTT; cdr3_aa: CASSTVGRGGELFF; d_call: .; j_call: TRBJ2-2; clone_size: .; cdr3_length: 14; v_call: TRBV7-3
cdr3_nt: TGTGCCAGCAGCTTACTTCGGGGTCGGGGGAGCTCCTACAATGAGCAGTTCTTC; cdr3_aa: CASSLLRGRGSSYNEQFF; d_call: .; j_call: TRBJ2-1; clone_size: .; cdr3_length: 18; v_call: TRBV7-3
cdr3_nt: TGTGCCAGCAGCCTGCCCGGGACAGATAACACTGAAGCTTTCTTT; cdr3_aa: CASSLPGTDNTEAFF; d_call: TRBD1; j_call: TRBJ1-1; clone_size: .; cdr3_length: 15; v_call: TRBV5-4
cdr3_nt: TGTGCCAGCAGATTGAACACTGAAGCTTTCTTT; cdr3_aa: CASRLNTEAFF; d_call: .; j_call: TRBJ1-1; clone_size: .; cdr3_length: 11; v_call: TRBV2
cdr3_nt: TGTGCCAGCAGTTCAGGGGCCCCTGAAGCTTTCTTT; cdr3_aa: CASSSGAPEAFF; d_call: .; j_call: TRBJ1-1; clone_size: .; cdr3_length: 12; v_call: TRBV6-5
cdr3_nt: TGCGCCAGCAGCCGGTCTAGTGGTTACACAGATACGCAGTATTTT; cdr3_aa: CASSRSSGYTDTQYF; d_call: .; j_call: TRBJ2-3; clone_size: .; cdr3_length: 15; v_call: TRBV4-1
cdr3_nt: TGTGCCACCAGCCCCTCAGGGAGCGGCACTCAGCCCCAGCATTTT; cdr3_aa: CATSPSGSGTQPQHF; d_call: .; j_call: TRBJ1-5; clone_size: .; cdr3_length: 15; v_call: TRBV15
cdr3_nt: TGTGCCAGCAGCTTAGCATCTGTCCCGGCGGATACGCAGTATTTT; cdr3_aa: CASSLASVPADTQYF; d_call: .; j_call: TRBJ2-3; clone_size: .; cdr3_length: 15; v_call: TRBV7-9
cdr3_nt: TGTGCCAGCAGAACTCCCTACGAGCAGTACTTC; cdr3_aa: CASRTPYEQYF; d_call: .; j_call: TRBJ2-7; clone_size: .; cdr3_length: 11; v_call: TRBV6-1
cdr3_nt: TGCGCCAGCAGCCAAGTTGTCAGCACCTACTCCTACGAGCAGTACTTC; cdr3_aa: CASSQVVSTYSYEQYF; d_call: .; j_call: TRBJ2-7; clone_size: .; cdr3_length: 16; v_call: TRBV4-1
cdr3_nt: TGTGCCAGCAGTTACGACAGCTCTCTCACTGAAGCTTTCTTT; cdr3_aa: CASSYDSSLTEAFF; d_call: .; j_call: TRBJ1-1; clone_size: .; cdr3_length: 14; v_call: TRBV6-5
cdr3_nt: TGCGCCAGCAGGTCGGGAGGGGCCGGTACAGATACGCAGTATTTT; cdr3_aa: CASRSGGAGTDTQYF; d_call: TRBD2; j_call: TRBJ2-3; clone_size: .; cdr3_length: 15; v_call: TRBV4-1
cdr3_nt: TGTGCCAGCAGCTTTGGGGACAGGGGGGCAACTAATGAAAAACTGTTTTTT; cdr3_aa: CASSFGDRGATNEKLFF; d_call: TRBD1; j_call: TRBJ1-4; clone_size: .; cdr3_length: 17; v_call: TRBV7-9
cdr3_nt: TGTGCCAGCAGCTTAGTCTTACAGGGGCAAGAGCAGTACTTC; cdr3_aa: CASSLVLQGQEQYF; d_call: TRBD1; j_call: TRBJ2-7; clone_size: .; cdr3_length: 14; v_call: TRBV7-2
cdr3_nt: TGTGCCAGCAGTGAAGAGGCGTGGGGTCCGGGGGCGAACACCGGGGAGCTGTTTTTT; cdr3_aa: CASSEEAWGPGANTGELFF; d_call: .; j_call: TRBJ2-2; clone_size: .; cdr3_length: 19; v_call: TRBV2
cdr3_nt: TGCGCCAGCAGCCAAGTGGGCAGGGGGCGGAACACCGGGGAGCTGTTTTTT; cdr3_aa: CASSQVGRGRNTGELFF; d_call: TRBD1; j_call: TRBJ2-2; clone_size: .; cdr3_length: 17; v_call: TRBV4-3
cdr3_nt: TGTGCCAGCAGTGAACCTGGCTACACCTTC; cdr3_aa: CASSEPGYTF; d_call: .; j_call: TRBJ1-2; clone_size: .; cdr3_length: 10; v_call: TRBV6-1
cdr3_nt: TGCAGCGTTGTGGGCACTGAAGCTTTCTTT; cdr3_aa: CSVVGTEAFF; d_call: .; j_call: TRBJ1-1; clone_size: once; cdr3_length: 10; v_call: TRBV29-1
cdr3_nt: TGTGCCAGCAGCGTAGAAGGGCGGGAGGGCCTAGATGAGCAGTTCTTC; cdr3_aa: CASSVEGREGLDEQFF; d_call: TRBD2; j_call: TRBJ2-1; clone_size: once; cdr3_length: 16; v_call: TRBV9
cdr3_nt: TGCAGTACGGACAGGGTCAATGAGCAGTTCTTC; cdr3_aa: CSTDRVNEQFF; d_call: TRBD1; j_call: TRBJ2-1; clone_size: .; cdr3_length: 11; v_call: TRBV20-1
cdr3_nt: TGTGCCAGCAGTCGGGTGGGGAACTATGGCTACACCTTC; cdr3_aa: CASSRVGNYGYTF; d_call: .; j_call: TRBJ1-2; clone_size: .; cdr3_length: 13; v_call: TRBV27
cdr3_nt: TGTGCCAGCAGAATGGCGGGCAAGAGCACAGATACGCAGTATTTT; cdr3_aa: CASRMAGKSTDTQYF; d_call: .; j_call: TRBJ2-3; clone_size: .; cdr3_length: 15; v_call: TRBV13
cdr3_nt: TGTGCCAGTAGTAAAGCACAGGGGGGCGACGAGCAGTACTTC; cdr3_aa: CASSKAQGGDEQYF; d_call: TRBD1; j_call: TRBJ2-7; clone_size: .; cdr3_length: 14; v_call: TRBV19
cdr3_nt: TGCAGCGTTGGTCACTCCTACGAGCAGTACTTC; cdr3_aa: CSVGHSYEQYF; d_call: .; j_call: TRBJ2-7; clone_size: .; cdr3_length: 11; v_call: TRBV29-1
cdr3_nt: TGTGCCAGCAGCTTGATGGGGTTGGGGCCTCCGGGGACTGAAGCTTTCTTT; cdr3_aa: CASSLMGLGPPGTEAFF; d_call: .; j_call: TRBJ1-1; clone_size: .; cdr3_length: 17; v_call: TRBV5-6
cdr3_nt: TGTGCCAGCAGCTGGAGGGATACGCAGTATTTT; cdr3_aa: CASSWRDTQYF; d_call: .; j_call: TRBJ2-3; clone_size: .; cdr3_length: 11; v_call: TRBV6-1